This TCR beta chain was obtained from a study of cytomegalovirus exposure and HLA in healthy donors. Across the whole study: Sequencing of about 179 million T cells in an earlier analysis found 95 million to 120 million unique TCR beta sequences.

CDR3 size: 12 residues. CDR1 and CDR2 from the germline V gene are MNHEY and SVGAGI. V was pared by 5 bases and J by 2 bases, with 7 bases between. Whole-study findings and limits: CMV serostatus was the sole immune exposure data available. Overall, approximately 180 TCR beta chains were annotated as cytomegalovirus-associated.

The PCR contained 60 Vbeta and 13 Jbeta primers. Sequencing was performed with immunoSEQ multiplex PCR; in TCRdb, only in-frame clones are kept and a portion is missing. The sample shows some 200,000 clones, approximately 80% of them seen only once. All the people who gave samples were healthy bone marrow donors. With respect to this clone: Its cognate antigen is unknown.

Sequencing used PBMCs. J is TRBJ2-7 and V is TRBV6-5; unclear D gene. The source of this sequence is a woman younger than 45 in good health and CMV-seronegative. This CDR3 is CASSAVTYEQYF. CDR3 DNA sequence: TGTGCCAGCAGTGCGGTAACCTACGAGCAGTACTTC.